This T cell receptor (beta chain) was found in a study of blood T cell repertoires in COVID-19. Assay: immunoSEQ multiplex PCR; the TCRdb copy retains only in-frame clones and omits some. The sample holds approximately 500,000 clones, 85% to 90% seen once. The CDR3 runs 15 residues. The germline gives CDR1 ENHRY, CDR2 SYGVKD. J gave up 6 bases and V 3 bases, and 7 bases lay outside the gene matches. The chain recombines TRBV10-3 with TRBJ2-2, with 7 bases that match TRBD2. Material for sequencing was peripheral blood. The TCR sequence derives from a woman aged 45-59 years with COVID-19, enrolled during active disease. The CDR3 is CAISEGKGGSGELFF. The CDR3 nucleotides are TGTGCCATCAGTGAAGGAAAGGGAGGGTCCGGGGAGCTGTTTTTT.